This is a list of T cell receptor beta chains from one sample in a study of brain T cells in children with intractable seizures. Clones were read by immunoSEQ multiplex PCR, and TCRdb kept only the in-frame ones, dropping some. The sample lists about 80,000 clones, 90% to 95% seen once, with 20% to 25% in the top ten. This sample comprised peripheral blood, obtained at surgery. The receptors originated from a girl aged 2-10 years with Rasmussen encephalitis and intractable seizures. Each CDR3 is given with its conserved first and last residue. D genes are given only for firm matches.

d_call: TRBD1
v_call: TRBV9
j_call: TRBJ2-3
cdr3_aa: CASSVVEGAADTQYF

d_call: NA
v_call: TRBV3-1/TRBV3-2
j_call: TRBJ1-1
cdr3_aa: CASSQDKLGRLF

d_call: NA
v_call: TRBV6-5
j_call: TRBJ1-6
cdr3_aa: CASSSWTANSPLHF

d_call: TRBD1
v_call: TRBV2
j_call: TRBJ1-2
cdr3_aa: CAIRDRLEGYTF

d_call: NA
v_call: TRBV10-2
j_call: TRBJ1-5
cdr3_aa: CASSQSPRGGNQPQHF

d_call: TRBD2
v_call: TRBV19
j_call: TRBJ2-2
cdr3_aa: CASSATGLRTGELFF

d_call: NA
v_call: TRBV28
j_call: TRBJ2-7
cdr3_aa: CASSSMGYEQYF

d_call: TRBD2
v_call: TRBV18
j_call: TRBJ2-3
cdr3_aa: CASSLGLAATDTQYF

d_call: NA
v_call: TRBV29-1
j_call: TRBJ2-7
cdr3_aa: CSVELGNSVYYEQYF

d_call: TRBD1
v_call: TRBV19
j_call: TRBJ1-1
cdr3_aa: CATSDRPGGEAFF

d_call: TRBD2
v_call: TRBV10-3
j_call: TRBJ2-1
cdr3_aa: CAISEGSGRSNEQFF

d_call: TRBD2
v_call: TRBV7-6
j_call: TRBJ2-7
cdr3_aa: CASSQRTSGRGEQYF

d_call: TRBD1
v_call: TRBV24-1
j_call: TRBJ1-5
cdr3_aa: CATSRQGRPQHF

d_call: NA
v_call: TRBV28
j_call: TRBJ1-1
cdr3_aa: CASSLLNTEAFF

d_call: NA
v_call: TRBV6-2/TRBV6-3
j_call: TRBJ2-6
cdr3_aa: CASSYQPPSSGANVLTF

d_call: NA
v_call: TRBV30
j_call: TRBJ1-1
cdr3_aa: CAWGPGRLDAFF

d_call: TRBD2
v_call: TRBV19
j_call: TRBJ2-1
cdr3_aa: CASRIGLAGPHEQFF

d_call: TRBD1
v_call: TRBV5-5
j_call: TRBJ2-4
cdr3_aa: CASSLGTGDDIQYF

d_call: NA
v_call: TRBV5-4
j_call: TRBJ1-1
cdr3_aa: CASSPIGGTNTEAFF

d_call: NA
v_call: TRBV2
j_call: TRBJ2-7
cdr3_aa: CASTPGYYEQYF

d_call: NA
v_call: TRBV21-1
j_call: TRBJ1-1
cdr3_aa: CASSRSALNTEAFF

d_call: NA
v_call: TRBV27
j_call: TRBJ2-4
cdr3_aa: CASSLKGGGNIQYF

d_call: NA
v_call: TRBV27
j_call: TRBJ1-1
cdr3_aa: CASSSFAGRTEAFF

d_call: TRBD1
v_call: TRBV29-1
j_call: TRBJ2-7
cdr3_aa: CSVGDRGYEQYF

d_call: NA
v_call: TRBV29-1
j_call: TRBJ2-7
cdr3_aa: CSVVLSGPSYEQYF

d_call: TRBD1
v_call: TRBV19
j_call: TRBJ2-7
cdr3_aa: CASGRTGGPYEQYF

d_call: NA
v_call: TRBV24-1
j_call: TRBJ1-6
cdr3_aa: CATSAGGSYNSPLHF